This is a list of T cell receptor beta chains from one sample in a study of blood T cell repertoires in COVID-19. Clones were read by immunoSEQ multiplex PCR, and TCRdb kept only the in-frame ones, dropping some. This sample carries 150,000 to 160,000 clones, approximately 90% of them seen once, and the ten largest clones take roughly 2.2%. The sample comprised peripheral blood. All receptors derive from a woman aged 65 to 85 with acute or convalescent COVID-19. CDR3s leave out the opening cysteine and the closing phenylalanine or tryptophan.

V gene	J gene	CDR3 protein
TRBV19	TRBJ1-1	ASSIAGTGKTEAF
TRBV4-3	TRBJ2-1	ASSQAGTSRNEQF
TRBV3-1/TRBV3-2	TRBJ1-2	ASAQGTGGPYGYT
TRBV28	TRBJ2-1	ASSLLGVAGPKEQF
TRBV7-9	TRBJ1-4	ASSLDRRGEKLF
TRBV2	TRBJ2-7	ASSDFISGVEQY
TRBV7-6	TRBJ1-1	ASSLKSEMNTEAF
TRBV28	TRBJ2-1	ASSLGGQPLYNEQF
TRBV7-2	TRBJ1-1	ASSQGSNTEAF
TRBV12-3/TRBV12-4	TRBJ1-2	ASRGTGDYGYT
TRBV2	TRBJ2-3	ASSEERTNTQY
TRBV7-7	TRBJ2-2	ASSLDRGGGTGELF
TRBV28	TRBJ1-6	ASSLPPKISSYNSPLH
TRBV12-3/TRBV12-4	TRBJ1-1	ASSLVGAVEAF
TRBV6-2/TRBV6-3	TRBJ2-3	ASSRRLAGTDTQY
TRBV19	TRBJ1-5	ASRPGHLNQPQH
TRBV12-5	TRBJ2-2	ASGRDRTNGELF
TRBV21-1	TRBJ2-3	ASSKVPPLAGIGFSTDTQY
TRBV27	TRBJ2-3	ASSMTGSRTDTQY
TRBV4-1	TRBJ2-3	ASSQDPRTTDTQY
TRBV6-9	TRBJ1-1	ASSRRTGGTEAF
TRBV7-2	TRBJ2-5	ASSLGGSGQY
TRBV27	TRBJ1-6	ASSFEMNSPLH
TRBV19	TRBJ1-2	ASTPRGPGQYGYT
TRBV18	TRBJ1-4	ASSAGQNEKLF
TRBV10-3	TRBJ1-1	AIRPGQGDFEAF
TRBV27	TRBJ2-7	ASSLGTVSYEQY
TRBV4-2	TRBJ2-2	ASSQDLPAGGQGGELF
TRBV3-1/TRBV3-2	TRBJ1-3	ASSHNPGDSGNTIY
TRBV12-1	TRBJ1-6	ASSDQGHRTGCNSPLH
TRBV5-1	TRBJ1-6	ASSLVGNSPLH
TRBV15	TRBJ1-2	ATSRDGNRDNYGYT
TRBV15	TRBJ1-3	ATSRGQARSSGNTIY
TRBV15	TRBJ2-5	ATSRDTYQETQY
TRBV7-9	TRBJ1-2	ASSPSRQGHPNYGYT
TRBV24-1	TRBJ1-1	ATSRGTEAF
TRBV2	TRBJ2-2	ASSEVVGFTGELF
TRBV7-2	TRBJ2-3	ASSPRVGASLSTDTQY
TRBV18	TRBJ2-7	ASSADSGGNEQY
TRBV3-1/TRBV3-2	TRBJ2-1	ASSQAFGLAGGRRNEQF
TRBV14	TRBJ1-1	ASSHLTGAKAF
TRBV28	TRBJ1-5	ASRSVPGNQPQH
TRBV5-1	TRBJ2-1	ASSHTSGVNNEQF
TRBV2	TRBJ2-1	ASSASLTGGLGEQF
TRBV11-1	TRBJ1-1	ASSFAEGRGEAF
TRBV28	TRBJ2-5	ASSPPSGGRGTQY
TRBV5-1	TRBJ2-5	ASSPDRGSGETQY
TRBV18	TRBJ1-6	ASSPSRTDSPLH
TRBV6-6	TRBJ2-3	AYGLGGTDTQY
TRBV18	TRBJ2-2	ASSPSGELF
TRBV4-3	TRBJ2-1	ASSQGGSSYNEQF
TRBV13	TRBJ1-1	ASSYNRGLNTEAF
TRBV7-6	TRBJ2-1	ASSLESAAAYNEQF
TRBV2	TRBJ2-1	ASRGQGAGNEQF
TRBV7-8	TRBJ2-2	ASSSGQGSTGELF
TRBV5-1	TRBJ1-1	ASSLAGENTEAF
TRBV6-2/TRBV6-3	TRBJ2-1	ASSYQSGGPRGDNEQF
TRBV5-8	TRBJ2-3	ASNQRGGLNTQY
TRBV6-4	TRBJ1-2	ASSAEGQGVYGYT